Below, 29 T cell receptor beta chains from the same sample are listed, as sequenced in a study of Ad26.COV2.S vaccination and SARS-CoV-2 variants. Clones were read by immunoSEQ multiplex PCR, and TCRdb kept only the in-frame ones, dropping some. In the table there are 500,000 or so clones, about 91% of which are singletons. The treatment was: about 20 received Ad26.COV2.S at low or high dose, single or two shots; about 5 received placebo; per-sample allocation not given. Each sample was drawn 63 days after the first injection (of vaccine or placebo). Sequenced material: peripheral blood, taken in a trial of Ad26.COV2.S vaccine versus placebo. Every receptor here comes from a person aged 18 to 59 who received the Ad26.COV2.S COVID-19 vaccine or a placebo.

The chain has TRBV7-8 and TRBJ1-1; a possible D gene is TRBD1 (5 bases). The CDR3 totals 17 residues. V was shortened by 2 bases and J by 6 bases, with 22 bases between the two germline ends. Germline lookup yields CDR1 SGHVS and CDR2 FQNEAQ. The CDR3 sequence is CASSLLQEVGLWAEAFF. CDR3 nucleotides: TGTGCCAGCAGCTTATTACAGGAGGTGGGGCTTTGGGCTGAAGCTTTCTTT.

This chain joins TRBV11-3 and TRBJ2-5; 7 bases align to TRBD2. The V segment lost 8 bases and the J segment 1 base; nucleotides outside the gene matches: 4. The CDR3 loop spans 13 amino acids. Per the germline V gene, CDR1 is SGHNT and CDR2 is YENEEA. CDR3 region: CASAAGVQETQYF. DNA of the CDR3: TGTGCCAGCGCTGCGGGGGTCCAAGAGACCCAGTACTTC.

This chain links TRBV7-2 with TRBJ1-1, with a possible D match to TRBD1 (5 bases). Trimming removed 4 bases at V and 4 bases at J, with 10 bases between. CDR1 SGHTA and CDR2 FQGNSA come from the germline V gene. CDR3 length: 13 residues. CDR3: CASSWLTVTEAFF. The CDR3, as DNA: TGTGCCAGCAGCTGGCTGACAGTCACTGAAGCTTTCTTT.

J is TRBJ2-1 and V is TRBV28, with TRBD2 matching over 11 bases. This CDR3 region has 21 residues. Germline V gene sequence: CDR1 MDHEN, CDR2 SYDVKM. V trimming: 4 bases; J trimming: 2 bases; junction bases outside the gene matches: 19. CDR3 sequence reads: CASSSVSGDRRTSGPYNEQFF. The CDR3 DNA reads as TGTGCCAGCAGTTCGGTCAGTGGGGACAGGAGGACTAGCGGGCCCTACAATGAGCAGTTCTTC.

This chain joins TRBV7-2 and TRBJ2-2; D is ambiguous. Trimming pared 5 bases from V and 7 bases from J, leaving 14 bases between. CDR3 length equals 14 residues. The germline gives CDR1 SGHTA, CDR2 FQGNSA. In DNA form, the CDR3 reads TGTGCCAGCAGCACGTCCCAGGCCAGCGGGGAGCTGTTTTTT. This sequence encodes CASSTSQASGELFF.

The V and J genes are TRBV4-3 and TRBJ2-3; TRBD1 matches 7 bases. The ends lost 2 bases at V and 4 bases at J; junction bases unmatched: 15. The CDR3 consists of 18 residues. CDR1 and CDR2 from the germline V gene are LGHNA and YSLEER. The CDR3 is CASSQKFPTGTRPDTQYF. The CDR3 coding sequence is TGCGCCAGCAGCCAAAAATTCCCGACAGGGACAAGGCCAGATACGCAGTATTTT.

The rearrangement links TRBV6-2 or TRBV6-3 to TRBJ2-7; 9 positions agree with TRBD1. The ends lost 4 bases at V and 3 bases at J; junction bases unmatched: 10. Germline values: CDR1 MNHEY, CDR2 SVGEGT. This CDR3 is built from 16 residues. The CDR3 loop is CASSFGGGTGFYEQYV. The CDR3 DNA is TGTGCCAGCAGTTTTGGAGGCGGGACAGGGTTCTACGAGCAGTACGTC.

V gene TRBV30 combines with J gene TRBJ1-2; D remains unclear. V lost 2 bases, J lost 0 bases, and 10 bases lay in between. In germline, CDR1 is GTSNPN, CDR2 SVGIG (reference sequence). This CDR3 comprises 14 residues. The CDR3 region is CAWSWEEANYGYTF. CDR3 coding DNA: TGTGCCTGGAGTTGGGAGGAAGCTAACTATGGCTACACCTTC.

The V call is TRBV7-8, the J call TRBJ2-1, with 7 nucleotides matching TRBD2. The V segment lost 1 base and the J segment 8 bases; nucleotides outside the gene matches: 11. Per germline, CDR1 SGHVS and CDR2 FQNEAQ. This CDR3 has 16 residues. The CDR3 spells CASSLVWAGDLYEQFF. The DNA for the CDR3 is TGTGCCAGCAGCTTAGTCTGGGCGGGAGATCTCTATGAGCAGTTCTTC.

This rearrangement joins TRBV2 to TRBJ1-3; 8 bases match TRBD1. The CDR3 sequence is 16 residues long. In germline, CDR1 is SNHLY, CDR2 FYNNEI. The J segment lost 1 base and the V segment lost 2 bases, leaving 4 bases of the junction unmatched. The CDR3 DNA follows: TGTGCCAGCAGTGAACTCAGGGGGCGGTCTGGAAACACCATATATTTT. Its translation: CASSELRGRSGNTIYF.

Of note for this clone: The same CDR3 is also encoded by other DNA sequences in this sample. The rearrangement links TRBV7-2 to TRBJ1-3, with TRBD1 as a possible D gene (5 bases). Germline V gives CDR1 SGHTA, CDR2 FQGNSA. CDR3 length equals 14 residues. The V end lost 5 bases, the J end lost 1 base, and 9 bases lay between the germline ends. As DNA, the CDR3 is TGTGCCAGCAGCCCCCAGGGATCTGGAAACACCATATATTTT. As protein: CASSPQGSGNTIYF.

This chain's CDR3 is CASSPRGHLSGNTIYF. CDR3 DNA: TGTGCCAGCAGCCCCAGGGGACATCTCTCTGGAAACACCATATATTTT. V usage is TRBV3-1 (or the pseudogene TRBV3-2) and J usage is TRBJ1-3, with D possibly matching TRBD1 (6 bases). Germline V gene lookup returns CDR1 LGHDT and CDR2 YNNKEL (reference sequence). This CDR3 spans 16 amino acids. The V end was cut by 4 bases, the J end by 0 bases, with 13 bases between.

The genes are TRBV5-1 and TRBJ2-1, with 16 nucleotides matching TRBD2. Germline V gives CDR1 SGHRS, CDR2 YFSETQ. This CDR3 is built from 17 residues. V gave up 3 bases and J gave up 8 bases; unmatched junction bases: 8. CDR3 protein: CASSWGLAGGSVYEQFF. The CDR3 DNA reads as TGCGCCAGCAGCTGGGGACTAGCGGGAGGGTCTGTCTATGAGCAGTTCTTC. Supplemented by reference TRBV5-1 and TRBJ2-1, the full variable domain reads KAGVTQTPRYLIKTRGQQVTLSCSPISGHRSVSWYQQTPGQGLQFLFEYFSETQRNKGNFPGRFSGRQFSNSRSEMNVSTLELGDSALYLCASSWGLAGGSVYEQFFGPGTRLTVL.

This chain connects TRBV18 to TRBJ1-2, with D hard to call. The CDR3 is 15 residues long. CDR1 KGHSH and CDR2 LQKENI come from the germline V gene. With 4 bases removed from V and 4 bases from J, the gap between germline ends came to 16 bases. CDR3 in DNA: TGTGCCAGCTCACACGCACCGACTCTAGGCTATGGCTACACCTTC. It translates to CASSHAPTLGYGYTF.

J is TRBJ2-5 and V is TRBV7-9; D may be TRBD1 or TRBD2 (5 bases each). V was trimmed by 10 bases and J by 5 bases, leaving 20 bases between them. The CDR3 covers 14 residues. Germline CDR1 reads SEHNR; CDR2 reads FQNEAQ (reference sequence). The CDR3 DNA follows: TGTGCCACCCTGAGGGGCGGTGTCGGGGAGACCCAGTACTTC. Translation: CATLRGGVGETQYF.

The chain recombines TRBV3-1 (or the pseudogene TRBV3-2) with TRBJ2-1; no firm D call. Germline V gene lookup returns CDR1 LGHDT and CDR2 YNNKEL (reference sequence). The CDR3 is 14 amino acids. Trimming cost V 1 base and J 6 bases, with 10 bases left between them. The CDR3 nucleotides read TGTGCCAGCAGCCAAGTCGGTAGAGGCAATGAGCAGTTCTTC. This encodes CASSQVGRGNEQFF.

In its sample, this clone was seen many times. The V and J genes are TRBV4-3 and TRBJ2-7, with 11 bases that match TRBD1. V gave up 0 bases and J gave up 6 bases; unmatched junction bases: 7. The germline CDR1 and CDR2 sequences are LGHNA and YSLEER. The CDR3 loop spans 16 amino acids. CDR3 protein: CASSQDVDRGLIEQYF. In DNA form, the CDR3 reads TGCGCCAGCAGCCAAGATGTGGACAGGGGGCTTATCGAGCAGTACTTC.

This clone was found once. CDR3 coding DNA: TGTGCCTGGAGTAATAGTTACAATGAGCAGTTCTTC. Translated: CAWSNSYNEQFF. The V call is TRBV30, the J call TRBJ2-1; D call uncertain. Germline CDR1 reads GTSNPN; CDR2 reads SVGIG (reference sequence). The CDR3 is made up of 12 amino acids. The V and J ends lost 2 bases and 4 bases respectively, with 6 bases between them.

The chain employs TRBV27 and TRBJ2-4, with D perhaps matching TRBD1 (6 bases). V was clipped by 4 bases and J by 1 base, with 14 bases between them. CDR3 length equals 16 residues. Germline lookup yields CDR1 MNHEY and CDR2 SMNVEV (reference sequence). The CDR3 spells CASSSPSRGAKNIQYF. DNA for the CDR3: TGTGCCAGCAGTTCCCCCTCGAGGGGGGCCAAAAACATTCAGTACTTC.

The chain joins TRBV7-9 to TRBJ2-1, with TRBD2 matching 9 bases. Unmatched junction bases numbered 6, after V lost 1 base and J lost 2 bases. The CDR3 sequence is 17 residues long. Per the germline V gene, CDR1 is SEHNR and CDR2 is FQNEAQ (reference sequence). CDR3: CASSLVDAGGPYNEQFF. The CDR3 DNA is TGTGCCAGCAGCTTAGTGGATGCGGGAGGGCCCTACAATGAGCAGTTCTTC.

For this clone: Other DNA sequences in the sample encode the same CDR3. The CDR3 is CASSEQGVAYEQYF. For the CDR3, the DNA is TGTGCCAGCAGTGAACAAGGGGTTGCTTACGAGCAGTACTTC. V gene TRBV2 combines with J gene TRBJ2-7; D may be TRBD1 (5 bases). The length of the CDR3 is 14 residues. Germline CDR1 SNHLY, CDR2 FYNNEI. Trimming took off 2 bases at V and 4 bases at J, with 12 bases between the two ends.

V and J are TRBV5-1 and TRBJ1-4; a weak D match, TRBD1 (5 bases). The germline V gene has CDR1 SGHRS and CDR2 YFSETQ. The CDR3 is made up of 18 amino acids. V was clipped by 0 bases and J by 7 bases, with 22 bases between them. The CDR3: CASSLATEPPGHLEKLFF. The CDR3 bases are TGCGCCAGCAGCTTGGCGACAGAGCCCCCCGGTCATCTTGAAAAACTGTTTTTT. Variable domain in full (rest from reference TRBV5-1 and TRBJ1-4): KAGVTQTPRYLIKTRGQQVTLSCSPISGHRSVSWYQQTPGQGLQFLFEYFSETQRNKGNFPGRFSGRQFSNSRSEMNVSTLELGDSALYLCASSLATEPPGHLEKLFFGSGTQLSVL.

The chain links TRBV7-3 to TRBJ2-2, with D unclear. Germline V gives CDR1 SGHTA, CDR2 FQGTGA. The length of the CDR3 is 14 residues. Trimming took 6 bases from V and 0 from J, leaving 8 bases between them. CDR3 nucleotide sequence: TGTGCCAGCAGAGCAGCCACGAACACCGGGGAGCTGTTTTTT. Translated, it gives CASRAATNTGELFF.

The J gene is TRBJ1-3, the V gene TRBV6-2 or TRBV6-3; D call uncertain. V shed 4 bases and J shed 0 bases, with 13 bases lying between them. CDR3 size: 16 residues. Germline loops: CDR1 MNHEY, CDR2 SVGEGT. The CDR3 nucleotides are TGTGCCAGCAGTTCCACCTCTGAGAGCTCTGGAAACACCATATATTTT. Amino acids: CASSSTSESSGNTIYF.

Written as DNA, the CDR3 is TGTGCCAGCCGGGCCAGACACACAGATACGCAGTATTTT. Translation: CASRARHTDTQYF. The V gene is TRBV2, the J gene TRBJ2-3, with D unresolved. The germline V and J ends were trimmed by 8 bases and 2 bases, with 11 bases remaining between them. This CDR3 spans 13 amino acids. The V gene's germline CDR1 is SNHLY and CDR2 FYNNEI.

The chain is built from TRBV5-8 and TRBJ1-4, with D maybe TRBD1 (6 bases). V was clipped by 4 bases and J by 0 bases, with 13 bases between them. From germline, CDR1 is SGHTS and CDR2 YDEGEE. The CDR3 is 16 residues long. CDR3 loop: CASSQTGTATNEKLFF. CDR3 in DNA: TGTGCCAGCAGCCAGACAGGAACCGCAACTAATGAAAAACTGTTTTTT. Variable domain in full (rest from reference TRBV5-8 and TRBJ1-4): EAGVTQSPTHLIKTRGQQATLRCSPISGHTSVYWYQQALGLGLQFLLWYDEGEERNRGNFPPRFSGRQFPNYSSELNVNALELEDSALYLCASSQTGTATNEKLFFGSGTQLSVL.

The chain is built from TRBV13 and TRBJ2-2, with a possible D match to TRBD2 (6 bases). V lost 3 bases to trimming and J lost 1 base, with 12 bases between them. The CDR3 extends over 16 amino acids. Germline-derived CDR1 and CDR2 are PRHDT and FYEKMQ (reference sequence). The CDR3 region is CASSFQRVLNTGELFF. CDR3 DNA sequence: TGTGCCAGCAGCTTCCAGCGGGTCCTGAACACCGGGGAGCTGTTTTTT.

Points on this clone: A read error may be the cause here, since a much bigger clone is one base away. The chain combines TRBV7-3 with TRBJ1-2; tentative D call: TRBD1 (5 bases). The V gene's germline CDR1 is SGHTA and CDR2 FQGTGA. V lost 5 bases, J lost 2 bases, and 9 bases lay in between. The CDR3 has 13 residues. CDR3 region: CASSPDMNYGYTF. Written as DNA, the CDR3 is TGTGCCAGCAGCCCGGACATGAACTATGGCTACACCTTC.

This chain connects TRBV29-1 to TRBJ1-3; D might be TRBD1 (6 bases). The germline CDR1 and CDR2 sequences are SQVTM and ANQGSEA. Deletions cut 6 bases from V and 0 bases from J, with 12 bases between. CDR3 length: 14 amino acids. CDR3 bases: TGCAGCGTAACCGGACAGAGCTCTGGAAACACCATATATTTT. It encodes CSVTGQSSGNTIYF.